This T cell receptor (beta chain) was retrieved from a study of CD8+ T cells in alopecia areata. Reverse transcription of extracted RNA yielded cDNA, which provided the sequencing template. Generated by immunoSEQ multiplex PCR, the TCRdb table keeps only in-frame clones and is missing some. The data contain about 200,000 clones, about two fifths of them singletons. The CDR3 totals 15 residues. From germline, CDR1 is MNHEY and CDR2 SVGAGI. V lost 6 bases and J 8 bases, leaving 22 bases between the germline ends. Overall study results and limits: Affected lesional scalp, above all in alopecia totalis/universalis, was more clonal than normal scalp.

Sample treatment: oral pan-JAK inhibitor, 5-10 mg twice daily. Peripheral blood, together with lesional scalp punch biopsies, was collected from alopecia areata patients. In regard to this clone: Its specificity is not known.

V is TRBV6-5 and J is TRBJ1-1, with a possible D match to TRBD1 (6 bases). Sequencing was performed on CD4+ T cells sorted from blood, taken at roughly week 30, from a patient treated with tofacitinib. This TCR derives from a human donor with alopecia areata. Written as DNA, the CDR3 is TGTGCCAGCAGCACGGGACAAATTAAAGGCTCCGAAGCTTTCTTT. This codes for CASSTGQIKGSEAFF.